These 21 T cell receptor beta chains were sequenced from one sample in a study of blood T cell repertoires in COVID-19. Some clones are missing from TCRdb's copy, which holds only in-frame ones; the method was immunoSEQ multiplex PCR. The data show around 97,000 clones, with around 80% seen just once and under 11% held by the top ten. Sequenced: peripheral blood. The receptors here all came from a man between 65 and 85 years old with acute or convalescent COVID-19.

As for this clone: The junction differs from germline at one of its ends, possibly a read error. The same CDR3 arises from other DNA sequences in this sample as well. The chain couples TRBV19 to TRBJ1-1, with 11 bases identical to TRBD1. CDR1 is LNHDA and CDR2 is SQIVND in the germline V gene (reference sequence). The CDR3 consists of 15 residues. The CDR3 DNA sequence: TGTGCCAGCAGTACCACCGGGACAGGGGGATTTGAAGCTTTCTTT. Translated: CASSTTGTGGFEAFF.

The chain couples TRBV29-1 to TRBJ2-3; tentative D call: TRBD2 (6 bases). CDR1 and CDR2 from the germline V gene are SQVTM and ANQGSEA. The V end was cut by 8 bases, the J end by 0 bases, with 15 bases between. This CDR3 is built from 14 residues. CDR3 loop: CSTREFTSTDTQYF. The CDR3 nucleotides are TGCAGCACTCGGGAGTTCACTAGCACAGATACGCAGTATTTT.

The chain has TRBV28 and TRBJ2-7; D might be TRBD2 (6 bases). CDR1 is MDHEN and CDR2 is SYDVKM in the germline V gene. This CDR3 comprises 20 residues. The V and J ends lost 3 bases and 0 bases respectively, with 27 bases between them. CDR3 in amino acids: CASSFPPGLHLPSVSYEQYF. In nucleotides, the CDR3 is TGTGCCAGCAGTTTCCCACCGGGACTTCACTTACCATCTGTCTCCTACGAGCAGTACTTC.

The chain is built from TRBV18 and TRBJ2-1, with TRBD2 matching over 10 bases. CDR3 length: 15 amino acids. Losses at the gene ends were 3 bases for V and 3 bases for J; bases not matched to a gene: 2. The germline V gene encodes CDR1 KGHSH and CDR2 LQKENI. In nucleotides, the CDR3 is TGTGCCAGCTCACCCGGACTAGCGGACTACAATGAGCAGTTCTTC. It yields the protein CASSPGLADYNEQFF.

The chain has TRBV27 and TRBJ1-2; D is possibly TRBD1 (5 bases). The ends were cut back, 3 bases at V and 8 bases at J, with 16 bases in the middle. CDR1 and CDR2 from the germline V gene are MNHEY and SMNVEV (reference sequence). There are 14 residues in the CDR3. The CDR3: CASSFSGGEGGYTF. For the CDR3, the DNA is TGTGCCAGCAGTTTTTCCGGGGGGGAAGGCGGCTACACCTTC.

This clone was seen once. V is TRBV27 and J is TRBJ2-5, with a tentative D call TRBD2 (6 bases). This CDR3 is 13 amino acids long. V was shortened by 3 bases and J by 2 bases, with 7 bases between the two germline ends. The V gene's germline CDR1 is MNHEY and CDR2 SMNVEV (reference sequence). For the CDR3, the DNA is TGTGCCAGCAGTTTCGCGGGACAAGAGACCCAGTACTTC. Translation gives CASSFAGQETQYF.

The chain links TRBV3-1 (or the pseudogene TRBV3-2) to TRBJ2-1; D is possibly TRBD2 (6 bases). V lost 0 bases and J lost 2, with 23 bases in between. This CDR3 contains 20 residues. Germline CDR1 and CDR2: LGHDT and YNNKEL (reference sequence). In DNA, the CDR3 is TGTGCCAGCAGCCAAGATCGAAGGACTACCACCTCTCTGACCTACAATGAGCAGTTCTTC. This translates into CASSQDRRTTTSLTYNEQFF.

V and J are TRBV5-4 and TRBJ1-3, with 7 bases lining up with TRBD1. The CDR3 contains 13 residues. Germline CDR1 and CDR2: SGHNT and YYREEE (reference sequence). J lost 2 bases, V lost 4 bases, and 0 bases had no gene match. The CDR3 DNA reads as TGTGCCAGCAGCCAGGGGGCTGGAAACACCATATATTTT. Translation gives CASSQGAGNTIYF.

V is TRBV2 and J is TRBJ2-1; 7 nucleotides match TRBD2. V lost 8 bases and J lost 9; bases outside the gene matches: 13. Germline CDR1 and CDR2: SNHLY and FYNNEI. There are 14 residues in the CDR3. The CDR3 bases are TGTGCCAGCCGACTAGCCGGGGGTGGGGGTGAGCAGTTCTTC. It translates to CASRLAGGGGEQFF. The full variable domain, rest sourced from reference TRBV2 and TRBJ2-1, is EPEVTQTPSHQVTQMGQEVILRCVPISNHLYFYWYRQILGQKVEFLVSFYNNEISEKSEIFDDQFSVERPDGSNFTLKIRSTKLEDSAMYFCASRLAGGGGEQFFGPGTRLTVL.

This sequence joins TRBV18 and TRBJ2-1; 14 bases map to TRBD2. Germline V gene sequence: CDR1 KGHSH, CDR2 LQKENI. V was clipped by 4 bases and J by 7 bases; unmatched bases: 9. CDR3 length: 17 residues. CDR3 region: CASSRGLAGESGNEQFF. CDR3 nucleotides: TGTGCCAGCTCACGGGGACTAGCGGGAGAGTCGGGTAATGAGCAGTTCTTC.

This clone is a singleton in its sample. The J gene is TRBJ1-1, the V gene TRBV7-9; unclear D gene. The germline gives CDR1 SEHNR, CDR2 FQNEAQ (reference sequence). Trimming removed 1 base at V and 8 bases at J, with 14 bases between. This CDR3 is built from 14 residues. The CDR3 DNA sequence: TGTGCCAGCAGCTTAGAGGTTCCGGGGTCAGAAGCTTTCTTT. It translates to CASSLEVPGSEAFF.

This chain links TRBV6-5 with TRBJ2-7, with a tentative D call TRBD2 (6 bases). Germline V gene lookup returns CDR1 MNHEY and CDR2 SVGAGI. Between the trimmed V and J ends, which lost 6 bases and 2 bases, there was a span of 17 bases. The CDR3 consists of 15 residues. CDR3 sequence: CASSPGLTAPYEQYF. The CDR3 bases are TGTGCCAGCAGCCCGGGACTTACTGCTCCCTACGAGCAGTACTTC.

The CDR3: CASSQRGGVTDTQYF. CDR3 DNA sequence: TGTGCCAGCAGTCAGCGGGGGGGAGTCACAGATACGCAGTATTTT. V and J are TRBV27 and TRBJ2-3; TRBD2 matches at 10 bases. The CDR3 is 15 amino acids. Germline values: CDR1 MNHEY, CDR2 SMNVEV (reference sequence). V shed 5 bases and J 2 bases; nucleotides not matched to a gene: 4.

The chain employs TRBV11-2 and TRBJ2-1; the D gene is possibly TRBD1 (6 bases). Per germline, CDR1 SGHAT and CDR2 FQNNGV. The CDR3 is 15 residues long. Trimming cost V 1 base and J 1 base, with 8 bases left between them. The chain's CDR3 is CASSLVTGSYNEQFF. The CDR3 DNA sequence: TGTGCCAGCAGCTTAGTCACAGGGTCCTACAATGAGCAGTTCTTC.

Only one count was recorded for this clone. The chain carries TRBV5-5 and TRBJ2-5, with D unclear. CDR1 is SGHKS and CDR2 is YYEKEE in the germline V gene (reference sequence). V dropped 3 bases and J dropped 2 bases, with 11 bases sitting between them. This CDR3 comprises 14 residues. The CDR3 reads CASSSQALQETQYF. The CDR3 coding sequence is TGTGCCAGCAGCTCCCAGGCTCTGCAAGAGACCCAGTACTTC.

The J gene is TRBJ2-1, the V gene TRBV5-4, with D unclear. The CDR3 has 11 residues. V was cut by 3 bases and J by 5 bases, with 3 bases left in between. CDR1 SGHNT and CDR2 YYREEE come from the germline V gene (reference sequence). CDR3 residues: CASSSDNEQFF. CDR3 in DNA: TGTGCCAGCAGCTCAGACAATGAGCAGTTCTTC.

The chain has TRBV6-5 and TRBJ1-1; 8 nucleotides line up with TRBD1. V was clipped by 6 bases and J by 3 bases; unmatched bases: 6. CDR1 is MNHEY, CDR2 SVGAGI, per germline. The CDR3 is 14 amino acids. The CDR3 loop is CASSFHRGDTEAFF. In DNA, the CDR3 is TGTGCCAGCAGCTTCCACAGGGGGGACACTGAAGCTTTCTTT.

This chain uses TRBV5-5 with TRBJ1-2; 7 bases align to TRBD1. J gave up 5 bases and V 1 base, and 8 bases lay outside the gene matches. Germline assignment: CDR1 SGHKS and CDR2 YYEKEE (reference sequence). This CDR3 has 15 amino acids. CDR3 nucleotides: TGTGCCAGCAGCTTGTTTCTGGGACAGAGTTATGGCTACACCTTC. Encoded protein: CASSLFLGQSYGYTF.

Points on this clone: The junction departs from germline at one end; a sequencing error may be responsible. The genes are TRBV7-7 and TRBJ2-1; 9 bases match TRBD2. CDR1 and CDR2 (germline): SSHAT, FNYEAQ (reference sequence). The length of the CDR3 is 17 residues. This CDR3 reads CASSLGSGSVRRNEQFF. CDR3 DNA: TGTGCTAGCAGCCTGGGTAGCGGGAGTGTTCGTCGGAATGAGCAGTTCTTC.

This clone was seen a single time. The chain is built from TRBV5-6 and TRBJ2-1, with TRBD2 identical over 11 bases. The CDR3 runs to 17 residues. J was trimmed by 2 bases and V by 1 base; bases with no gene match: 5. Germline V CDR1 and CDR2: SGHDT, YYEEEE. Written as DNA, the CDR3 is TGTGCCAGCAGCTTGTTGGCTAGCGGGAGGACCTACAATGAGCAGTTCTTC. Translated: CASSLLASGRTYNEQFF.

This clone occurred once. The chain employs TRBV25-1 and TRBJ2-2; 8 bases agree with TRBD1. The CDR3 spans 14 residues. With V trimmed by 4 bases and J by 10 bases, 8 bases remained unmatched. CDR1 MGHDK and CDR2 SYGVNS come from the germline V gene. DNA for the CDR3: TGTGCCAGCAGTGGGGACAGGATGTACGAGGAGCTGTTTTTT. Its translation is CASSGDRMYEELFF.